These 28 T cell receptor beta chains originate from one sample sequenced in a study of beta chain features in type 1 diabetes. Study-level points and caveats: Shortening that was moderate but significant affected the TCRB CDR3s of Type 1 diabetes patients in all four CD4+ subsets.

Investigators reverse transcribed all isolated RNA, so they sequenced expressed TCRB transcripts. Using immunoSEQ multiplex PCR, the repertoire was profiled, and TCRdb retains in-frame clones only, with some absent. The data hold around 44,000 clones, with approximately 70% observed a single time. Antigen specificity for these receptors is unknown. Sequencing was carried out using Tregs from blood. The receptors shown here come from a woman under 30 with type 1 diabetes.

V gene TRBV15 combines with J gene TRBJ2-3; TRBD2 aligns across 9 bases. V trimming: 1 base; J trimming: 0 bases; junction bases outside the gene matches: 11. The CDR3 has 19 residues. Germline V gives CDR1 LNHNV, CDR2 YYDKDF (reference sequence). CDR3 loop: CATSRGGAGGPVSTDTQYF. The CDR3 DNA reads TGTGCCACCAGCAGAGGCGGGGCGGGGGGGCCTGTCAGCACAGATACGCAGTATTTT.

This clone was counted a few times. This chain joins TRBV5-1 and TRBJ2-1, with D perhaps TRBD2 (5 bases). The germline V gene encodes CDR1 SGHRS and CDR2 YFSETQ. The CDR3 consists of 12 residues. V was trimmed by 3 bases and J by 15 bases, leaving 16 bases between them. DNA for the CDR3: TGCGCCAGCAGCTCGTTGGACTCCCTGCCGTTCTTC. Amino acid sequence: CASSSLDSLPFF.

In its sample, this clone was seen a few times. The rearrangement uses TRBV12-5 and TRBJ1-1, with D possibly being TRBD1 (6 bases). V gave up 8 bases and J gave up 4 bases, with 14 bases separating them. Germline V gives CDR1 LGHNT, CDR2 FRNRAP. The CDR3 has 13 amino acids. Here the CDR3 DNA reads TGTGCTAGTAACAGGGAGGGTCTCACTGAAGCTTTCTTT. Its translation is CASNREGLTEAFF.

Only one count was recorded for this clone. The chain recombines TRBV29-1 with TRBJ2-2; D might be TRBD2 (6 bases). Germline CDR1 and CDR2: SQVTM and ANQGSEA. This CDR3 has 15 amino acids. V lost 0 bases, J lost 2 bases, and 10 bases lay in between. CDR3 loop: CSVEDRETNTGELFF. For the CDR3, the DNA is TGCAGCGTTGAAGATCGGGAGACAAACACCGGGGAGCTGTTTTTT.

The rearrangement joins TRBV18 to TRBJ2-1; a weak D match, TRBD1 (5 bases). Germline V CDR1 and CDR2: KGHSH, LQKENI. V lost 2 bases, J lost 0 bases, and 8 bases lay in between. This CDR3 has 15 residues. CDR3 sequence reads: CASSPGTGSYNEQFF. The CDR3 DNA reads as TGTGCCAGCTCACCAGGCACAGGCTCCTACAATGAGCAGTTCTTC.

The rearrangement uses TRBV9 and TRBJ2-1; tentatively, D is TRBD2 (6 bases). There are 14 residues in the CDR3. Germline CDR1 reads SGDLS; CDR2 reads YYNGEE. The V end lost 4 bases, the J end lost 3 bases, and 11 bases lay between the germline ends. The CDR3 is CASSPGGNYNEQFF. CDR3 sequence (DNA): TGTGCCAGCAGCCCAGGCGGGAACTACAATGAGCAGTTCTTC.

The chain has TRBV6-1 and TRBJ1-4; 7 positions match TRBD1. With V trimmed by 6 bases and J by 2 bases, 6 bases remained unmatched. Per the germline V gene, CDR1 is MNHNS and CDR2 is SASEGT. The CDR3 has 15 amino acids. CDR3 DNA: TGTGCCAGCAGCCCCCGGGACAGCACTAATGAAAAACTGTTTTTT. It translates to CASSPRDSTNEKLFF.

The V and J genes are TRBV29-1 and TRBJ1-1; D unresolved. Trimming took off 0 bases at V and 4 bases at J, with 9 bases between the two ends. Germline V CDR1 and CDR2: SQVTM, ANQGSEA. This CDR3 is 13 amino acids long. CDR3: CSVEDQRGTEAFF. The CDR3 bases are TGCAGCGTTGAAGATCAACGGGGCACTGAAGCTTTCTTT.

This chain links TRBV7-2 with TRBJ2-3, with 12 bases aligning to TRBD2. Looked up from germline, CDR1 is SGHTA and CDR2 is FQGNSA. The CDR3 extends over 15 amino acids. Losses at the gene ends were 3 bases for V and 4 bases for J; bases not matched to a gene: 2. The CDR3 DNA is TGTGCCAGCAGCTTCACTAGCGGGGGGCCAGATACGCAGTATTTT. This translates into CASSFTSGGPDTQYF.

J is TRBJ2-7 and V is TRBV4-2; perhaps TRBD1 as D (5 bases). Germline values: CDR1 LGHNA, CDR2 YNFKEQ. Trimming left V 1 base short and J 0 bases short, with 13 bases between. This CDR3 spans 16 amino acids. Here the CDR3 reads CASSQVVGVSSYEQYF. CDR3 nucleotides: TGTGCCAGCAGCCAAGTAGTAGGGGTCAGCTCCTACGAGCAGTACTTC.

The CDR3 loop reads CASSQGVGGSQETQYF. The CDR3 DNA follows: TGCGCCAGCAGCCAAGGAGTAGGCGGATCACAAGAGACCCAGTACTTC. The V gene is TRBV4-1, the J gene TRBJ2-5; D gene uncertain. Germline V gene data show CDR1 as MGHRA and CDR2 as YSYEKL. Trimming cost V 1 base and J 2 bases, with 14 bases left between them. CDR3 size: 16 residues.

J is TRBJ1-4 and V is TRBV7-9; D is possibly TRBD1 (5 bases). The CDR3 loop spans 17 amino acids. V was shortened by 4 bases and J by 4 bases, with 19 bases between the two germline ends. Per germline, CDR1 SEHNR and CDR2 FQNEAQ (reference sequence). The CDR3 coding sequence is TGTGCCAGCAGCTGGGGCGTCGCGAGTTCCGGTAATGAAAAACTGTTTTTT. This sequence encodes CASSWGVASSGNEKLFF.

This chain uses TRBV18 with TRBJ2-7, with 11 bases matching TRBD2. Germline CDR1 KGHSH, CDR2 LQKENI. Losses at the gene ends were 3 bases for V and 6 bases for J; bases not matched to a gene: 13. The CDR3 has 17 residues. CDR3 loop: CASSPSSGGSIEGEQYF. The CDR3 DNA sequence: TGTGCCAGCTCACCGTCTAGCGGGGGGTCCATTGAAGGCGAGCAGTACTTC.

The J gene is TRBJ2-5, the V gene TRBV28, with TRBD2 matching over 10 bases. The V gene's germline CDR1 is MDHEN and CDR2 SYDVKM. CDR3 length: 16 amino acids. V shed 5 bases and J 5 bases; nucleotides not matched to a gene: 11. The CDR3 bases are TGTGCCAGCAGTCTCAAGACTAGCGGGCTGAGGGAGACCCAGTACTTC. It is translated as CASSLKTSGLRETQYF.

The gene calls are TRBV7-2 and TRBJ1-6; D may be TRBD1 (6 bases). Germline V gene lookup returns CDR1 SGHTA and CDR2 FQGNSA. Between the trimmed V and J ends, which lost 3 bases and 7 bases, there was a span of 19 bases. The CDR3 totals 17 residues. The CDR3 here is CASSFRSKTGPNSPLHF. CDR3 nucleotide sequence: TGTGCCAGCAGCTTTAGGTCGAAGACAGGTCCCAATTCACCCCTCCACTTT.

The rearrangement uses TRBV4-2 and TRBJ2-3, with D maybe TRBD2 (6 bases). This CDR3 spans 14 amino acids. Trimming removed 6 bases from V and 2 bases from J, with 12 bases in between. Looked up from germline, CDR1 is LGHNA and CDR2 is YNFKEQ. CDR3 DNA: TGTGCCAGCAGTTCTAGCGAGCACACAGATACGCAGTATTTT. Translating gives CASSSSEHTDTQYF.

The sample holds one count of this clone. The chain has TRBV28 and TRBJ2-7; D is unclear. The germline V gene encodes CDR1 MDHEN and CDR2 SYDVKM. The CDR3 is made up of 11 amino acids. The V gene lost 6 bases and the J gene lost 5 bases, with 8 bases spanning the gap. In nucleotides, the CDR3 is TGTGCCAGCAGGGAGAGAAACGAGCAGTACTTC. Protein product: CASRERNEQYF.

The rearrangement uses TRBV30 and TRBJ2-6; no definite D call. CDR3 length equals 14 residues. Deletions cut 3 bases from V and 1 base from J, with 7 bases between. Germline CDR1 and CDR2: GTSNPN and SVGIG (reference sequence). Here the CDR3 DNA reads TGTGCCTGGAGCAACAAATCTGGGGCCAACGTCCTGACTTTC. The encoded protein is CAWSNKSGANVLTF. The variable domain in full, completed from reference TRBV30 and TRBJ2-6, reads SQTIHQWPATLVQPVGSPLSLECTVEGTSNPNLYWYRQAAGRGLQLLFYSVGIGQISSEVPQNLSASRPQDRQFILSSKKLLLSDSGFYLCAWSNKSGANVLTFGAGSRLTVL.

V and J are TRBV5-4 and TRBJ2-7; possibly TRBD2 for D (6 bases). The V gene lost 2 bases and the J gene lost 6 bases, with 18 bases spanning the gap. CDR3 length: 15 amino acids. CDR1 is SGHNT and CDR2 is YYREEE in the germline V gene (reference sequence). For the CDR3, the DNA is TGTGCCAGCAGCTTCCTTGCGGGAATTACTGGCGAGCAGTACTTC. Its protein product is CASSFLAGITGEQYF.

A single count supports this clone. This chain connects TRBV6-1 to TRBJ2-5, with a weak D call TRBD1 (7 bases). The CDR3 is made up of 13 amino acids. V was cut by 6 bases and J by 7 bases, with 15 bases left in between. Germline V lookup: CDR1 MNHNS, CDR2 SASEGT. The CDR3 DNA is TGTGCCAGCAGCCTGGACAGGCGGGGGACCCAGTACTTC. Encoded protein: CASSLDRRGTQYF.

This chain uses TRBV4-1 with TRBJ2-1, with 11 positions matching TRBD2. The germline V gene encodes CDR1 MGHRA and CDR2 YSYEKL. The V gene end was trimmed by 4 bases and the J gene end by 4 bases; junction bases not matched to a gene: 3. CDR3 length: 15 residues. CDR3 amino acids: CASSPRLAGYNEQFF. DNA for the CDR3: TGCGCCAGCAGCCCCCGACTAGCGGGGTACAATGAGCAGTTCTTC.

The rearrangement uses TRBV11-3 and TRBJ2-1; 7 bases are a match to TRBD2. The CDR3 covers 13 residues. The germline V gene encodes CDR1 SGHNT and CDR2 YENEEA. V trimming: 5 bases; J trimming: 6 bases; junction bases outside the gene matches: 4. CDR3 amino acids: CASSLRELNEQFF. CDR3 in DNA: TGTGCCAGCAGCCTGCGGGAGCTCAATGAGCAGTTCTTC.

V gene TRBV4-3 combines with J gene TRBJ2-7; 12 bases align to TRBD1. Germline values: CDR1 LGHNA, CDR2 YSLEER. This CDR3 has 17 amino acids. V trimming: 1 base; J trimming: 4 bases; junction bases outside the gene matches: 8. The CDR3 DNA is TGCGCCAGCAGCCAAGTATTGCCGGGACAGGGGGCTTACGAGCAGTACTTC. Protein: CASSQVLPGQGAYEQYF.

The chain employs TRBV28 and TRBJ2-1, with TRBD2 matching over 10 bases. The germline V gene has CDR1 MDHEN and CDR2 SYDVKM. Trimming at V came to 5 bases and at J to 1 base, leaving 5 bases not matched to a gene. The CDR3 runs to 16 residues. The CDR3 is CASSELAGGSYNEQFF. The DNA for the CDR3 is TGTGCCAGCAGTGAATTAGCGGGAGGATCCTACAATGAGCAGTTCTTC.

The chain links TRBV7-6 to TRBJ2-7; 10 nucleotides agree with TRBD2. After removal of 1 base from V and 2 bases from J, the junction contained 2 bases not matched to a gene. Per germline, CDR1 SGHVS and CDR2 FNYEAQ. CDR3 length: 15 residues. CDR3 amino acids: CASSLDTSGTYEQYF. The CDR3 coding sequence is TGTGCCAGCAGCTTAGATACTAGCGGGACCTACGAGCAGTACTTC.

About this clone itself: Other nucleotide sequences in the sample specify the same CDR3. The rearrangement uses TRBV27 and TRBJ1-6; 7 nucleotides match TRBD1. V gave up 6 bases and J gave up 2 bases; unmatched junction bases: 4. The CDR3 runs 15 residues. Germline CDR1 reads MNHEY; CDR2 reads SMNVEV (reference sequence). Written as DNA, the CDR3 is TGTGCCAGCAGGCACAGGGGAACCTATAATTCACCCCTCCACTTT. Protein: CASRHRGTYNSPLHF.

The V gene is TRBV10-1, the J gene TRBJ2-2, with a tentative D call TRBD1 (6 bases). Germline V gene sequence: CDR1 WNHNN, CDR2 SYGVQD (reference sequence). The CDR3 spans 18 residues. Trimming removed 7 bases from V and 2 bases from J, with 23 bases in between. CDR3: CASKKVPSPRGNTGELFF. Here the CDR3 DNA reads TGCGCCAGCAAGAAGGTCCCTTCACCCAGGGGAAACACCGGGGAGCTGTTTTTT.

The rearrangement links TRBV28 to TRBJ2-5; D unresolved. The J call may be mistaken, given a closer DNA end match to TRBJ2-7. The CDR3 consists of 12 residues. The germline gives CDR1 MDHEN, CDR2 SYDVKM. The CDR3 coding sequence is TGTGCCAGCAGTTTATATGCGTACGAGCAGTACTTC. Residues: CASSLYAYEQYF.